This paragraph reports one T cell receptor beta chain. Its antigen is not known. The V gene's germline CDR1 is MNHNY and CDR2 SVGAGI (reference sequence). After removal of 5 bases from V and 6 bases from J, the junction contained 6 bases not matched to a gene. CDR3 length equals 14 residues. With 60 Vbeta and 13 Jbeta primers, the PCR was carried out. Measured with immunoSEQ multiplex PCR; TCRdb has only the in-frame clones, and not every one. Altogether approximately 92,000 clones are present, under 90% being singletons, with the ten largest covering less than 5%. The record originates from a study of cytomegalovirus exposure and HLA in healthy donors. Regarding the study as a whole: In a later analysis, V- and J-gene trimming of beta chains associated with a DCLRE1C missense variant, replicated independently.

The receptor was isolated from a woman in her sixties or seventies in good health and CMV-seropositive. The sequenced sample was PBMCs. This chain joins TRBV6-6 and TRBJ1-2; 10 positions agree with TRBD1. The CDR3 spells CASSRQGATDGYTF. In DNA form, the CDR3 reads TGTGCCAGCAGTCGACAGGGGGCAACGGATGGCTACACCTTC.